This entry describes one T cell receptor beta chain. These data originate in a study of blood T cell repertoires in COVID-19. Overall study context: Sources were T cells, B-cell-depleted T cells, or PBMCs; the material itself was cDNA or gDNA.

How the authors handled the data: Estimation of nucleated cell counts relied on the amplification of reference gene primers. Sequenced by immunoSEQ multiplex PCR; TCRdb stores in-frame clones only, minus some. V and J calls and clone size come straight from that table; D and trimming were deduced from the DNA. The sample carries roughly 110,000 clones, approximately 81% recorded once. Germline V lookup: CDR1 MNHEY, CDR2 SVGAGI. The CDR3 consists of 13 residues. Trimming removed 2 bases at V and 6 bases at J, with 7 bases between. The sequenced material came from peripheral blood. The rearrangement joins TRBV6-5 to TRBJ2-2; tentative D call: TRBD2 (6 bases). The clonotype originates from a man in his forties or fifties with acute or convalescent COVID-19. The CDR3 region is CASSYTSSGELFF. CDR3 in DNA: TGTGCCAGCAGTTACACTAGCTCCGGGGAGCTGTTTTTT.